This T cell receptor (beta chain) was retrieved from a study of shared clonotypes between healthy human individuals. Overall study context: CD4 naive and memory got three plates each, CD8 naive two, CD8 memory one.

The germline V gene encodes CDR1 LGHNT and CDR2 FRNRAP. This CDR3 contains 12 residues. Deletions cut 0 bases from V and 6 bases from J, with 5 bases between. Libraries were prepared by immunoSEQ multiplex PCR; TCRdb keeps only in-frame clonotypes and omits some of them. Here the sample spans approximately 88,000 clones, 60% to 75% being singletons. The genes are TRBV12-5 and TRBJ2-5; D is unresolved. The sequenced sample consisted of memory CD8+ T cells sorted from blood. Subset specified: CD45RO+ cells pooled with CCR7-negative TemRA cells. The sequence was collected from a man aged 25-40 years in good health. This CDR3 is CASGLVDQTQYF. CDR3 in DNA: TGTGCTAGTGGTTTGGTCGATCAGACCCAGTACTTC.